This TCR beta chain was captured in a study of blood T cell repertoires in COVID-19. This CDR3 contains 14 residues. Deletions cut 2 bases from V and 7 bases from J, with 13 bases between. Germline CDR1 reads SGHDT; CDR2 reads YYEEEE. Profiled with immunoSEQ multiplex PCR; TCRdb holds only in-frame clones, not every one. The sample carries 200,000 to 250,000 clones, 86% recorded once. The chain recombines TRBV5-6 with TRBJ1-5; the D gene is possibly TRBD1 (6 bases). The origin of this receptor is a man older than 75 with acute or convalescent COVID-19. The specimen was peripheral blood. The CDR3 spells CASSFPGVDQPQHF. CDR3 sequence (DNA): TGTGCCAGCAGCTTTCCAGGGGTGGACCAGCCCCAGCATTTT.